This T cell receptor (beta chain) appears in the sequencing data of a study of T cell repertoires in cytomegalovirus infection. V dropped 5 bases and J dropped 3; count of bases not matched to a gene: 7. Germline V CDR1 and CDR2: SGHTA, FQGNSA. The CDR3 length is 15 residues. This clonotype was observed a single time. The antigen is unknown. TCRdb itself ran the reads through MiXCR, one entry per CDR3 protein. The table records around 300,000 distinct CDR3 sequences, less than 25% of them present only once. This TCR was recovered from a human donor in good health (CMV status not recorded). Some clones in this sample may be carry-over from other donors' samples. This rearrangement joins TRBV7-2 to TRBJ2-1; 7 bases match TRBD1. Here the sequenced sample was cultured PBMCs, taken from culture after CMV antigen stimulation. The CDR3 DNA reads TGTGCCAGCAGCCTTTCCCGGGACAGCTACAATGAGCAGTTCTTC. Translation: CASSLSRDSYNEQFF.